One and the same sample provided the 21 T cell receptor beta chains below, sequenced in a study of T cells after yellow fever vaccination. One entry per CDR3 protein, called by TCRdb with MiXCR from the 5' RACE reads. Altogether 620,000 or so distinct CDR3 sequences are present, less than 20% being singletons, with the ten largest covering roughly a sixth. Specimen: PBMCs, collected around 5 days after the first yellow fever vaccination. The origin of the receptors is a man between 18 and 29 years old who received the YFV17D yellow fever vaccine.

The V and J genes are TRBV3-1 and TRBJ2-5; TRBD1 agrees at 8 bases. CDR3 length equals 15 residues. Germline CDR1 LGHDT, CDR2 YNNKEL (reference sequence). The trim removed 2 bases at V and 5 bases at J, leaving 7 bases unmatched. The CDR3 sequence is CASSQSDRGGETQYF. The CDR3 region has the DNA TGTGCCAGCAGCCAATCAGACAGGGGAGGCGAGACCCAGTACTTC.

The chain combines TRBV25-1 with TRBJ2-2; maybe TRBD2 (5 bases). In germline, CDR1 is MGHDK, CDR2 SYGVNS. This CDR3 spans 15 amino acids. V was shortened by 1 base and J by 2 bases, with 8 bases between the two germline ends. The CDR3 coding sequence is TGTGCCAGCAGTGAATCCGGGATAAACACCGGGGAGCTGTTTTTT. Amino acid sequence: CASSESGINTGELFF.

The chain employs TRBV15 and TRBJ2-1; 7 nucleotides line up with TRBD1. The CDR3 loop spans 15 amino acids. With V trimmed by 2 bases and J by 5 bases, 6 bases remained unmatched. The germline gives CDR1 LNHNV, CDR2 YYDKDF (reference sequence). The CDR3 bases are TGTGCCACCAGCAGACCCGGGACAGCTAACAATGAGCAGTTCTTC. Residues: CATSRPGTANNEQFF. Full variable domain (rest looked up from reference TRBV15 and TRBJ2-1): DAMVIQNPRYQVTQFGKPVTLSCSQTLNHNVMYWYQQKSSQAPKLLFHYYDKDFNNEADTPDNFQSRRPNTSFCFLDIRSPGLGDTAMYLCATSRPGTANNEQFFGPGTRLTVL.

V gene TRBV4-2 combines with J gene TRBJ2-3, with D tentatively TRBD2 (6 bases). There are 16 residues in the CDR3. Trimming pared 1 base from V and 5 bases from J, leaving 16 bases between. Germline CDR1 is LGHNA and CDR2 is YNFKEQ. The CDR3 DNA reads TGTGCCAGCAGCCAAGGATTGGCGCGGGGTGAAGATACGCAGTATTTT. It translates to CASSQGLARGEDTQYF.

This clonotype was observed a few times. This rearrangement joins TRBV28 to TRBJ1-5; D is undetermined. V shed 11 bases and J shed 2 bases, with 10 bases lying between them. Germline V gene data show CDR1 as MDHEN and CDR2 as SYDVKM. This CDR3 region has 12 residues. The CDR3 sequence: CAPTGRNQPQHF. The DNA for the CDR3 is TGTGCCCCCACCGGCCGCAATCAGCCCCAGCATTTT. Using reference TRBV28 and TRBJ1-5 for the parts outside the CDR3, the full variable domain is DVKVTQSSRYLVKRTGEKVFLECVQDMDHENMFWYRQDPGLGLRLIYFSYDVKMKEKGDIPEGYSVSREKKERFSLILESASTNQTSMYLCAPTGRNQPQHFGDGTRLSIL.

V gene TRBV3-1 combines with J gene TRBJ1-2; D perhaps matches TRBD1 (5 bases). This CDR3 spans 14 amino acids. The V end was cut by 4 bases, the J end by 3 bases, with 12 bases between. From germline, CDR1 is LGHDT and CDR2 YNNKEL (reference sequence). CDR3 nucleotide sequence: TGTGCCAGCAGCCGCGGGGACCTGGACTATGGCTACACCTTC. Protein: CASSRGDLDYGYTF.

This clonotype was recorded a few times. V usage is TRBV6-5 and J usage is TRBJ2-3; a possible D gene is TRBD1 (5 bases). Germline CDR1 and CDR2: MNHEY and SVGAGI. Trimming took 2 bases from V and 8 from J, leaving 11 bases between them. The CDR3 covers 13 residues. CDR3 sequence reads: CASSYPGLATQYF. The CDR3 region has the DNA TGTGCCAGCAGTTACCCAGGGTTGGCTACGCAGTATTTT.

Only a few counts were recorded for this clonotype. The CDR3 loop is CATSRVRENYEQYF. In nucleotides, the CDR3 is TGTGCCACCAGCAGAGTGAGAGAGAACTACGAGCAGTACTTC. The chain uses TRBV15 and TRBJ2-7; no reliable D call. Trimming stripped 1 base from V and 3 bases from J, with 10 bases between. The CDR3 contains 14 residues. The V gene's germline CDR1 is LNHNV and CDR2 YYDKDF (reference sequence).

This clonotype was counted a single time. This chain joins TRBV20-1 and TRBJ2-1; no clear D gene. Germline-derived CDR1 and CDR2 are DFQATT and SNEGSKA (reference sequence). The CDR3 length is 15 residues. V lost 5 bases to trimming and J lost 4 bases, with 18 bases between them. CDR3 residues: CSAANLRSTYNEQFF. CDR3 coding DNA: TGCAGTGCTGCCAATCTCCGCTCAACGTACAATGAGCAGTTCTTC.

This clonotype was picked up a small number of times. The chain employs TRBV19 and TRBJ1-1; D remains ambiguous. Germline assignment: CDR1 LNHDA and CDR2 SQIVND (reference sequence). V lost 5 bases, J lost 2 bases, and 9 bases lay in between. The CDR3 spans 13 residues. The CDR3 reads CASSDTGNTEAFF. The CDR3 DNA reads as TGTGCCAGTAGTGACACTGGCAACACTGAAGCTTTCTTT.

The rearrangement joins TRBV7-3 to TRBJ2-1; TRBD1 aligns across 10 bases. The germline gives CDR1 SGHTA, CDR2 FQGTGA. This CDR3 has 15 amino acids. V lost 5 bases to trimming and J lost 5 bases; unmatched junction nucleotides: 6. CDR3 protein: CASSMTGGYNNEQFF. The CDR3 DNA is TGTGCCAGCAGCATGACAGGGGGCTACAACAATGAGCAGTTCTTC.

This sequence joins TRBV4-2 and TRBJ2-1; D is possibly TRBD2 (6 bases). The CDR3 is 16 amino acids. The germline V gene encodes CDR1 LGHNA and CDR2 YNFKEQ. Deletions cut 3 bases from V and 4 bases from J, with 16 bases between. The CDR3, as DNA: TGTGCCAGCAGCCACCGAGGGGAGGCGGTTTACAATGAGCAGTTCTTC. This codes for CASSHRGEAVYNEQFF.

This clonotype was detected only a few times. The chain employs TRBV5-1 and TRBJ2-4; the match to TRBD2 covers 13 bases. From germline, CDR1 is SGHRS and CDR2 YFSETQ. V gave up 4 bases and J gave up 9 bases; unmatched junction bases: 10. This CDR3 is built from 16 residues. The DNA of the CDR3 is TGCGCCAGCAGCGTAGCCCCGACTAGCGGGGGGTCCATTCAGTACTTC. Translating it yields CASSVAPTSGGSIQYF. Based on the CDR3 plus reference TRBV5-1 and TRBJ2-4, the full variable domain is KAGVTQTPRYLIKTRGQQVTLSCSPISGHRSVSWYQQTPGQGLQFLFEYFSETQRNKGNFPGRFSGRQFSNSRSEMNVSTLELGDSALYLCASSVAPTSGGSIQYFGAGTRLSVL.

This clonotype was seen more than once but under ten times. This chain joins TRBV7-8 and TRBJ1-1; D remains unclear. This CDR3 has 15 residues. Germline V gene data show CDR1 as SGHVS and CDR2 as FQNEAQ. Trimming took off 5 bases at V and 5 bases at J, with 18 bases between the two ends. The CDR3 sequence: CASSPHGRLGTEAFF. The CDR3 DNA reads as TGTGCCAGCAGCCCCCACGGCCGGCTGGGGACTGAAGCTTTCTTT.

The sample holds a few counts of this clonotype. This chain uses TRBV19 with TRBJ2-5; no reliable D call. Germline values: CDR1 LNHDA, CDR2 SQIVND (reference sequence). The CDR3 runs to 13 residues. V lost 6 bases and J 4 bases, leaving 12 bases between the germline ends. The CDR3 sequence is CASSARIRETQYF. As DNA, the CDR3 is TGTGCCAGTAGCGCTAGGATTCGAGAGACCCAGTACTTC. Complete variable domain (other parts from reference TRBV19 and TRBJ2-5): DGGITQSPKYLFRKEGQNVTLSCEQNLNHDAMYWYRQDPGQGLRLIYYSQIVNDFQKGDIAEGYSVSREKKESFPLTVTSAQKNPTAFYLCASSARIRETQYFGPGTRLLVL.

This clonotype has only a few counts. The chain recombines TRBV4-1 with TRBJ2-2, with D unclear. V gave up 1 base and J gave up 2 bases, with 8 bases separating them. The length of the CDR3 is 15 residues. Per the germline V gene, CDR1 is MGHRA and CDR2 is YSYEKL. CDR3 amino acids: CASSQVNYNTGELFF. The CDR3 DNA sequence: TGCGCCAGCAGCCAAGTGAACTATAACACCGGGGAGCTGTTTTTT.

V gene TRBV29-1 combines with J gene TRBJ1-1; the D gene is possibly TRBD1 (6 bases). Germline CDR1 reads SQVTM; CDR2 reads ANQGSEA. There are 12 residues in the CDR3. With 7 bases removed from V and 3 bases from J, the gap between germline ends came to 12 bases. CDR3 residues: CSEGGMDTEAFF. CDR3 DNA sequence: TGCAGCGAGGGGGGGATGGACACTGAAGCTTTCTTT.

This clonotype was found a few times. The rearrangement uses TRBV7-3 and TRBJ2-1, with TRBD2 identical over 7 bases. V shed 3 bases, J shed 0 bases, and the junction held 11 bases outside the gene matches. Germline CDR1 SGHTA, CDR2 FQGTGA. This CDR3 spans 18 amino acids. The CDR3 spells CASSLGWSRGDSYNEQFF. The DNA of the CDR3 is TGTGCCAGCAGCTTGGGTTGGAGTCGGGGGGACTCCTACAATGAGCAGTTCTTC.

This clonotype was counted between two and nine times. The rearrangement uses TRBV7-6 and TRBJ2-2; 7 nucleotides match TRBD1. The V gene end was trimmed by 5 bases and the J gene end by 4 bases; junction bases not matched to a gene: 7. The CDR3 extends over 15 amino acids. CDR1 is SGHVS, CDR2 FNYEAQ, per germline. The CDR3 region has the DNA TGTGCCAGCAGCCCAGGGGGACAGCCCACCGGGGAGCTGTTTTTT. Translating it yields CASSPGGQPTGELFF.

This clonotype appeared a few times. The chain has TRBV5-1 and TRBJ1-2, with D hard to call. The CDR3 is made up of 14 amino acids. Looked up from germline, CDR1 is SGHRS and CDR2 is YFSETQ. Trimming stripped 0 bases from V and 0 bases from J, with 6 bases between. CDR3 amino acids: CASSLGETNYGYTF. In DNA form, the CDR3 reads TGCGCCAGCAGCTTGGGGGAGACTAACTATGGCTACACCTTC.

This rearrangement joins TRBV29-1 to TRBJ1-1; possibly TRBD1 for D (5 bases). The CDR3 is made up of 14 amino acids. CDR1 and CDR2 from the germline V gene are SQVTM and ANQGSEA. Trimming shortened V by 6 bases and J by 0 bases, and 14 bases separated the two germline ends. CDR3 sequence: CSVVPPGLNTEAFF. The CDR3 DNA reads TGCAGCGTGGTACCCCCAGGGTTGAACACTGAAGCTTTCTTT.